The sequence of this TCR beta chain was determined in a study of T cell responses to AZD1222 COVID-19 vaccine. This clone occurred once. Its antigen is not known. Doses given second, at about 4 or about 12 weeks, were pooled. Clones were sequenced by immunoSEQ multiplex PCR, and TCRdb holds only the in-frame ones, with some missing. The sample contains fewer than 120,000 clones, about 94% of which appear only once. General study points: Seropositive at baseline were only a handful of AZD1222 recipients. Nearly half of spike-specific TCRs reportedly go after variant regions that carry no mutations.

The V gene lost 0 bases and the J gene lost 2 bases, with 9 bases spanning the gap. This CDR3 region has 15 residues. Germline V gene data show CDR1 as SGHDN and CDR2 as FVKESK. Sequenced material: peripheral blood, taken 28 days after the second AZD1222 dose. The chain links TRBV14 to TRBJ2-3, with D hard to call. This receptor was identified in an adult who received the AZD1222 COVID-19 vaccine. The CDR3 region has the DNA TGTGCCAGCAGCCAAGATTTGGGGATCACAGATACGCAGTATTTT. Translation gives CASSQDLGITDTQYF. Full variable domain (missing parts from reference TRBV14 and TRBJ2-3): EAGVTQFPSHSVIEKGQTVTLRCDPISGHDNLYWYRRVMGKEIKFLLHFVKESKQDESGMPNNRFLAERTGGTYSTLKVQPAELEDSGVYFCASSQDLGITDTQYFGPGTRLTVL.